This T cell receptor beta chain was found in a study of blood T cell repertoires in COVID-19. The method was immunoSEQ multiplex PCR; TCRdb's version includes in-frame clones alone and lacks a portion of them. The sample consists of some 400,000 clones, around 87% of them appearing once. This sequence originates from a woman in her twenties or thirties with COVID-19, enrolled during active disease. Material: peripheral blood.

Here the CDR3 DNA reads TGTGCCAGCAGCCCTGCGGTCTACGCGGCCATCAACACCGGGGAGCTGTTTTTT. This sequence encodes CASSPAVYAAINTGELFF. The V and J genes are TRBV5-6 and TRBJ2-2, with unresolved D. Trimming removed 4 bases from V and 2 bases from J, with 21 bases in between. The CDR3 consists of 18 residues. CDR1 is SGHDT, CDR2 YYEEEE, per germline.